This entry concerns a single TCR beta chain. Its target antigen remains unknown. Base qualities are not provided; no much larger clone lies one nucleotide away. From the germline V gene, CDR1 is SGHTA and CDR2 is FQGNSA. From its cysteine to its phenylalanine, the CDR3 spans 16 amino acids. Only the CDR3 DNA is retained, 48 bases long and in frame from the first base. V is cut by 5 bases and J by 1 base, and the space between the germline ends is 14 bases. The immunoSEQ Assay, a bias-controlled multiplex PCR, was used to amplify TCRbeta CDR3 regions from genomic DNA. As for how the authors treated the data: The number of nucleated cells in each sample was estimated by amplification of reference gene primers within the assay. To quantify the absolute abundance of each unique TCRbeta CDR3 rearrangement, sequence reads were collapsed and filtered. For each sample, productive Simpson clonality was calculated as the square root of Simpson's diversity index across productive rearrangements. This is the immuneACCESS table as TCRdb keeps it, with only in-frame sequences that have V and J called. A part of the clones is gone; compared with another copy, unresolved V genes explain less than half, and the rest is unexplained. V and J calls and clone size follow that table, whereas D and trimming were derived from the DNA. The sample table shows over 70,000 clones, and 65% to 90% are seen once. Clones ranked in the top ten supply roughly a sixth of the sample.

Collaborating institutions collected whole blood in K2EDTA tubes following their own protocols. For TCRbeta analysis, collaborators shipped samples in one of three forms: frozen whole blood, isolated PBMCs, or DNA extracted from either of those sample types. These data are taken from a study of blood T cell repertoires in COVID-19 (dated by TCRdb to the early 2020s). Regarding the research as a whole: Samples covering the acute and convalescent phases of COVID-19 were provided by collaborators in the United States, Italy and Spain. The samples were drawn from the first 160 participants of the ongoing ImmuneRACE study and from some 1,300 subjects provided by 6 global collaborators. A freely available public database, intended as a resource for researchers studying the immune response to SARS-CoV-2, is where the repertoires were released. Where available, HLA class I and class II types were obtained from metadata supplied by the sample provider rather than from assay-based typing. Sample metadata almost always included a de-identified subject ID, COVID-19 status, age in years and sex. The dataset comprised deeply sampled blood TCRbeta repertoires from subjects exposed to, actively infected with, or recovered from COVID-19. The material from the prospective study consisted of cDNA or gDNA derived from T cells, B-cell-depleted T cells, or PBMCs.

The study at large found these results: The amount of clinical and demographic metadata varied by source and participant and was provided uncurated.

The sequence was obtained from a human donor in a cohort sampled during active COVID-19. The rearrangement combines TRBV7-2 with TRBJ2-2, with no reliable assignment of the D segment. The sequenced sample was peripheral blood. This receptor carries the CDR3 CASSLMRLKNTGELFF. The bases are TGTGCCAGCAGCCTGATGCGGCTCAAGAACACCGGGGAGCTGTTTTTT.